This T cell receptor (beta chain) was identified in a study of blood T cell repertoires in COVID-19. Study as a whole: Some COVID-19 samples were acute and others convalescent; all came from the United States, Italy and Spain. T cells, B-cell-depleted T cells, or PBMCs provided the cDNA or gDNA that served as material.

The V gene end was trimmed by 2 bases and the J gene end by 9 bases; junction bases not matched to a gene: 13. CDR1 and CDR2 (germline): LGHNT, FRNRAP. This CDR3 region has 16 residues. Authors' methods: Amplification of reference gene primers provided the estimated nucleated cell counts. TCRdb keeps only in-frame clones here, not all; method: immunoSEQ multiplex PCR. The DNA was the basis for D and trimming; V, J and clone size are from that table. The sample lists 240,000 or so clones, around 86% occurring once. The sequenced sample was peripheral blood. The clonotype originates from a woman aged 55-75 years with active or convalescent COVID-19. The rearrangement joins TRBV12-5 to TRBJ2-1, with TRBD2 identical over 7 bases. The CDR3 spells CASGLWGTTDFGEQFF. CDR3 nucleotides: TGTGCTAGTGGTTTGTGGGGGACTACCGATTTTGGTGAGCAGTTCTTC.